This TCR beta chain emerged from a study of blood T cell repertoires in COVID-19. This table comes from immunoSEQ multiplex PCR, and its TCRdb copy is limited to in-frame clones, with some not included. There are 200,000 to 300,000 clones in the sample; 75% to 95% occur only once, and roughly 2.7% lies in the top ten. This receptor was obtained from a person between 18 and 35 years old with COVID-19, enrolled during active disease. Input material: peripheral blood.

CDR3 residues: CAISWGTDQPQHF. CDR3 bases: TGTGCCATCAGTTGGGGGACAGATCAGCCCCAGCATTTT. The rearrangement joins TRBV10-3 to TRBJ1-5, with 7 bases aligning to TRBD1. The germline gives CDR1 ENHRY, CDR2 SYGVKD. Germline trimming cut 5 bases from V and 5 bases from J; bases unmatched to any gene: 3. The CDR3 loop spans 13 amino acids.